This TCR beta chain was profiled in a study of T cells in Graves' hyperthyroidism and ophthalmopathy. The sample holds many counts of this clonotype. RNA transcripts were the template for amplifying TCR beta CDR3 regions. In the first-round RT-PCR of the TCR CDR3, the HTBI primer set was used. TCRdb recomputed calls from the multiplex PCR reads with MiXCR, one row per CDR3 protein. The sample has approximately 560,000 distinct CDR3 sequences; around 46% are singletons. CDR1 is LNHNV, CDR2 YYDKDF, per germline (reference sequence). The CDR3 loop spans 14 amino acids. Trimming removed 1 base from V and 1 base from J, with 7 bases in between.

This TCR was recovered from a woman between 18 and 29 years old with Graves' hyperthyroidism. V usage is TRBV15 and J usage is TRBJ1-1, with a tentative D call TRBD1 (5 bases). The material sequenced was peripheral blood or thyroid tissue (not recorded which). The CDR3 spells CATSRVQGNTEAFF. The CDR3 nucleotides are TGTGCCACCAGCAGAGTCCAGGGGAACACTGAAGCTTTCTTT.